These T cell receptor beta chains were read from a single sample in a study of vaccination and CD4 T cells after COVID-19. A single record per CDR3 protein comes from TCRdb applying MiXCR to the PCR reads. The sample has 20,000 to 25,000 distinct CDR3 sequences; around half are singletons. For these TCRs, the target antigens are not known. Sequenced material: CD4+ T cells from blood, cultured in vitro. These receptor sequences come from a human donor who had recovered from COVID-19. Both conserved end residues are trimmed from each CDR3.

v_call cdr3_aa
TRBV12-3/TRBV12-4 ASSPQTGPLGLRPQY
TRBV11-2 ASSLAEYEQY
TRBV11-2 ASSLVGQETQY
TRBV7-2 ASSSGPLGEQY
TRBV7-2 ASSLSSEAKNIQY
TRBV28 ASSPKDTQY
TRBV20-1 SARSVRHNTEAF
TRBV20-1 SARDILAGGGHEQY
TRBV20-1 SAVNPGRGFYGYT
TRBV7-7 ASSARGTLVSNQPQH
TRBV12-3/TRBV12-4 ASSGTDDQPQH
TRBV20-1 SALQGPSYEQY
TRBV20-1 SARDRIKAGRGQPQH
TRBV3-1 ASSQGSAGGQGETQY
TRBV20-1 SARETRRAYSNEQF
TRBV6-1 ASREPENNEQF
TRBV19 ASSMVSGSYEQY
TRBV7-2 ASSYRLMNTEAF
TRBV28 ASSPITGGNQPQH
TRBV4-1 ASSQEYGGTGGYT
TRBV19 ASSMTGFRQETQY
TRBV20-1 SARRARGAYYEQY
TRBV2 ASHAGNTASTPEAF
TRBV5-1 ASSTLGQVYNEQF
TRBV27 ASGRTGGDQPQH
TRBV7-8 ASSLKPEDYGYT
TRBV7-9 ASSRYQETQY
TRBV5-1 ASSLGPGTGPNQPQH
TRBV20-1 SARDRRNSNQPQH
TRBV10-3 AINGHENTEAF
TRBV6-1 ASSEFSRGADQPQH
TRBV24-1 ATGQGNQPQH
TRBV28 ASSLDGGVSPYGYT
TRBV18 ASSPSGLTDTQY
TRBV20-1 SARGAHRDMRFYNEQF
TRBV6-2/TRBV6-3 ASSPRGGPNPSYSNQPQH
TRBV19 ASNRNTEAF
TRBV5-1 ASSPGSTGEQY
TRBV7-8 ASSSDTMSQPQH
TRBV7-2 ASSLGTGRNSPLH
TRBV2 ASSERVHEQF
TRBV20-1 SARASGSTGELF
TRBV7-8 ASRPAGGRNEKLF
TRBV7-9 ASSLDGFGTVDYEQY
TRBV5-4 ASSRRQGPNSPLH
TRBV7-9 ASSLVTSGSMSYEQY
TRBV21-1 ASMRGEDTQY
TRBV7-9 ASSETGIDGYT
TRBV6-2/TRBV6-3 ASTRSGETQY
TRBV11-2 ASSLLVGNTEAF